This T cell receptor beta chain stems from a study of T cells after yellow fever vaccination. Study-level findings and limits: Some clonotypes, a small share, were shared between CD4 and CD8 compartments.

Comment on this clonotype: Its specificity is not known.

CDR1 is LNHNV and CDR2 is YYDKDF in the germline V gene (reference sequence). This CDR3 region has 15 residues. V lost 5 bases and J lost 1; bases outside the gene matches: 7. TCRdb re-called the 5' RACE reads through MiXCR, storing one row per CDR3 protein. This table has about 510,000 distinct CDR3 sequences, 21% appearing once. The receptor comes from a man younger than 35 who received the YFV17D yellow fever vaccine. The material sequenced was PBMCs, taken more than 20 days after the first yellow fever vaccination. The chain links TRBV15 to TRBJ2-5; 7 nucleotides line up with TRBD1. This CDR3 reads CATSGQVGFQETQYF. DNA of the CDR3: TGTGCCACCAGCGGACAGGTGGGATTCCAAGAGACCCAGTACTTC.